These T cell receptor beta chains were read from a single sample in a study of cytomegalovirus exposure and HLA in healthy donors. Sequenced by immunoSEQ multiplex PCR; TCRdb stores in-frame clones only, minus some. The sample has 160,000 or so clones, 82% seen once. Sequencing input: PBMCs. The origin of the receptors is a man in his forties or fifties in good health and CMV-seropositive. Both conserved end residues are part of each CDR3. Fields, in order: clone size, V gene, CDR3 length, J gene, D gene, CDR3 protein, CDR3 DNA. D genes are given only for firm matches. A clone size is listed for some rows: how often the clone was seen (once, few, many), or a class if it is expanded.

few,TRBV9,16,TRBJ2-1,TRBD2,CASSVGKAGVHNEQFF,TGTGCCAGCAGCGTAGGTAAAGCGGGAGTCCACAATGAGCAGTTCTTC
few,TRBV7-9,16,TRBJ2-1,TRBD2,CSSILSGHLSYNEQFF,TGTTCCAGCATTCTTAGCGGGCACCTCTCCTACAATGAGCAGTTCTTC
.,TRBV10-3,14,TRBJ2-2,.,CAISERAPTGELFF,TGTGCCATCAGTGAGCGAGCGCCGACCGGGGAGCTGTTTTTT
.,TRBV19,16,TRBJ2-1,TRBD2,CASSSRPSGVGLEQFF,TGTGCCAGTAGTAGCCGCCCTAGCGGGGTGGGGCTTGAGCAGTTCTTC
.,TRBV7-2,14,TRBJ2-2,.,CASSSSSGTGELFF,TGTGCCAGCAGCTCATCCTCGGGAACCGGGGAGCTGTTTTTT
.,TRBV5-1,17,TRBJ2-3,TRBD1,CASSPGDRNVVTDTQYF,TGCGCCAGCAGCCCAGGGGACAGGAACGTTGTGACAGATACGCAGTATTTT
.,TRBV6-1,15,TRBJ1-2,.,CASTQNGGANYGYTF,TGTGCCAGCACTCAGAATGGGGGCGCAAACTATGGCTACACCTTC
.,TRBV6-5,11,TRBJ2-3,.,CASRAPDTQYF,TGTGCCAGCAGGGCCCCGGATACGCAGTATTTT
.,TRBV18,15,TRBJ2-3,.,CASSPTGSNTDTQYF,TGTGCCAGCTCACCAACAGGAAGCAACACAGATACGCAGTATTTT
.,TRBV28,18,TRBJ1-3,TRBD1,CASSLALSRGRAGNTIYF,TGTGCCAGCAGTTTAGCCCTCAGCAGGGGGCGCGCTGGAAACACCATATATTTT
.,TRBV5-6,17,TRBJ2-3,TRBD1,CASSLSNRDRGPGTQYF,TGTGCCAGCAGCTTGTCAAACCGGGACAGGGGGCCTGGTACGCAGTATTTT
few,TRBV6-5,15,TRBJ1-2,.,CASSYSPYPRYGYTF,TGTGCCAGCAGTTACTCTCCCTACCCCCGCTATGGCTACACCTTC
.,TRBV30,12,TRBJ1-5,TRBD1,CAWGTGVQPQHF,TGTGCATGGGGGACAGGGGTACAGCCCCAGCATTTT
.,TRBV4-2,15,TRBJ1-5,.,CASSQDGRGNQPQHF,TGTGCCAGCAGCCAAGACGGGAGAGGCAATCAGCCCCAGCATTTT
.,TRBV7-2,12,TRBJ2-7,.,CASTPGDIKQYF,TGTGCCAGCACCCCCGGGGACATCAAGCAGTACTTC
.,TRBV7-2,16,TRBJ1-4,TRBD1,CASSFYSGQGGEKLFF,TGTGCCAGCAGCTTTTATTCGGGACAGGGGGGCGAAAAACTGTTTTTT
.,TRBV11-2,14,TRBJ2-7,.,CASSLVFRGGEQYF,TGTGCCAGCAGCTTAGTGTTCAGGGGTGGCGAGCAGTACTTC
.,TRBV7-3,14,TRBJ2-5,TRBD1,CASSFTGGGETQYF,TGTGCCAGCAGCTTCACAGGGGGTGGAGAGACCCAGTACTTC
.,TRBV7-2,15,TRBJ2-6,.,CASSLPRGVAHVLTF,TGTGCCAGCAGCTTACCCCGAGGAGTAGCCCACGTCCTGACTTTC
.,TRBV7-9,12,TRBJ1-2,.,CASSLQASGYTF,TGTGCCAGCAGCTTACAAGCGAGTGGCTACACCTTC
.,TRBV6-6,13,TRBJ2-4,TRBD1,CASSPGTVGCQYF,TGTGCCAGCAGTCCCGGGACAGTCGGGTGTCAGTACTTC
.,TRBV11-2,14,TRBJ1-4,.,CASSLAVTNEKLFF,TGTGCCAGCAGCTTAGCCGTGACTAATGAAAAACTGTTTTTT
.,TRBV30,14,TRBJ1-1,.,CAWSAGLLNTEAFF,TGTGCCTGGAGTGCGGGACTATTGAACACTGAAGCTTTCTTT
.,TRBV5-4,14,TRBJ1-2,.,CASSFPVSGYGYTF,TGTGCCAGCAGCTTTCCAGTCTCGGGCTATGGCTACACCTTC
.,TRBV19,13,TRBJ1-1,TRBD1,CASTTQGAGEAFF,TGTGCCAGTACCACACAGGGGGCGGGGGAAGCTTTCTTT
.,TRBV28,12,TRBJ2-3,TRBD2,CASSGGTDTQYF,TGTGCCAGCTCCGGGGGGACAGATACGCAGTATTTT
.,TRBV4-1,18,TRBJ2-5,TRBD2,CASSQDQTSGRAGETQYF,TGCGCCAGCAGCCAAGATCAGACTAGCGGGAGGGCCGGTGAGACCCAGTACTTC